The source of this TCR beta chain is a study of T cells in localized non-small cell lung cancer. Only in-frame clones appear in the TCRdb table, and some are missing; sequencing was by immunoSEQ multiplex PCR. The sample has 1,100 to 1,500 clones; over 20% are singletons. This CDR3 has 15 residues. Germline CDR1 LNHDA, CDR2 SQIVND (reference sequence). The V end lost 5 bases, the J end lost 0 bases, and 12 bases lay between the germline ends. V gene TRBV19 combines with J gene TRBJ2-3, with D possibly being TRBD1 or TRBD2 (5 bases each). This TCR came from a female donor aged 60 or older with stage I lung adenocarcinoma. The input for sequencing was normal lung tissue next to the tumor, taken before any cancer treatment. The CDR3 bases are TGTGCCAGTAGTTCCCGGGGCCTTAGCACAGATACGCAGTATTTT. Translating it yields CASSSRGLSTDTQYF.